This T cell receptor (beta chain) originates from a study of beta chain features in type 1 diabetes. As for this clone: What it binds is unknown.

Notes on the study in general: The similarity of naive, central memory and Treg TCRB repertoires appeared greater among patients than among healthy donors.

Expressed TCRB transcripts were sequenced because the isolated RNA had all been reverse transcribed beforehand. Method: immunoSEQ multiplex PCR; TCRdb's copy keeps in-frame clones and lacks some. There are 160,000 or so clones in the sample; less than 9.5% occur only once, and 2% to 3% lies in the top ten. The junction had 9 bases not matched to a gene; V was cut back by 5 bases and J by 9 bases. Germline V lookup: CDR1 SGHAT, CDR2 FQDESV (reference sequence). The CDR3 runs 14 residues. The specimen was central memory CD4+ T cells from blood. This chain links TRBV11-1 with TRBJ2-1, with 8 bases matching TRBD2. The clonotype originates from a woman younger than 35 in good health. CDR3 loop: CASSPGGGRTEQFF. CDR3 nucleotides: TGTGCCAGCAGCCCCGGCGGGGGGCGTACTGAGCAGTTCTTC.